These 31 T cell receptor beta chains share one sample of origin, sequenced in a study of long-term antiretroviral therapy in people with HIV. It was version v3.0 of the immunoSEQ assay that was run at survey level. Assay: immunoSEQ multiplex PCR; the TCRdb copy retains only in-frame clones and omits some. The sample lists some 35,000 clones; about 94% were seen once. Sequenced here: unsorted PBMCs, sampled 4.1 years after starting antiretroviral therapy. These receptors were obtained from a woman in her forties or fifties with HIV.

The V gene is TRBV10-1, the J gene TRBJ1-5; D uncertain. V lost 7 bases and J lost 5, with 9 bases in between. This CDR3 comprises 12 residues. Germline V gives CDR1 WNHNN, CDR2 SYGVQD (reference sequence). The CDR3 spells CASNRSDQPQHF. The CDR3 DNA reads as TGCGCCAGCAATAGATCGGATCAGCCCCAGCATTTT.

The chain employs TRBV10-2 and TRBJ2-3, with 7 bases aligning to TRBD2. This CDR3 is 14 amino acids long. Germline CDR1 is WSHSY and CDR2 is SAAADI. V lost 6 bases and J lost 2; bases outside the gene matches: 5. CDR3 sequence (DNA): TGCGCCAGCAGGGACTGGGACTACACAGATACGCAGTATTTT. Protein sequence: CASRDWDYTDTQYF.

This clone was counted a single time. The gene calls are TRBV7-2 and TRBJ2-3; 16 bases are a match to TRBD2. Germline V gene lookup returns CDR1 SGHTA and CDR2 FQGNSA. The CDR3 is 16 residues long. With V trimmed by 11 bases and J by 1 base, 6 bases remained unmatched. In DNA, the CDR3 is TGTGCCTCCGCTGGGACTAGCGGGGGGGGCACAGATACGCAGTATTTT. It yields the protein CASAGTSGGGTDTQYF. The full variable domain, rest sourced from reference TRBV7-2 and TRBJ2-3, is GAGVSQSPSNKVTEKGKDVELRCDPISGHTALYWYRQSLGQGLEFLIYFQGNSAPDKSGLPSDRFSAERTGGSVSTLTIQRTQQEDSAVYLCASAGTSGGGTDTQYFGPGTRLTVL.

V gene TRBV7-3 combines with J gene TRBJ2-1, with D unclear. CDR3 length: 15 amino acids. Germline V gene lookup returns CDR1 SGHTA and CDR2 FQGTGA. Trimming took off 6 bases at V and 0 bases at J, with 12 bases between the two ends. The CDR3 here is CASSTDPSSYNEQFF. CDR3 nucleotides: TGTGCCAGCAGTACGGACCCAAGCTCCTACAATGAGCAGTTCTTC.

V and J are TRBV10-3 and TRBJ1-2, with 7 positions matching TRBD1. The CDR3 is made up of 15 amino acids. Germline values: CDR1 ENHRY, CDR2 SYGVKD. V was pared by 3 bases and J by 4 bases, with 8 bases of the junction left unmatched. CDR3 in amino acids: CAISEPGQLTYGYTF. The CDR3 DNA reads TGTGCCATCAGTGAACCGGGACAGCTGACCTATGGCTACACCTTC.

This chain joins TRBV11-1 and TRBJ1-2; D perhaps matches TRBD1 (6 bases). Germline lookup yields CDR1 SGHAT and CDR2 FQDESV (reference sequence). This CDR3 has 13 residues. V was clipped by 3 bases and J by 6 bases, with 11 bases between them. The CDR3: CASSFTGSHGYTF. CDR3 coding DNA: TGTGCCAGCAGCTTCACAGGGTCGCATGGCTACACCTTC.

The chain joins TRBV6-1 to TRBJ2-1; 8 positions match TRBD1. Trimming at V came to 4 bases and at J to 2 bases, leaving 4 bases not matched to a gene. The CDR3 consists of 15 residues. Germline CDR1 and CDR2: MNHNS and SASEGT. The CDR3 protein is CASSVPRGPYNEQFF. Here the CDR3 DNA reads TGTGCCAGCAGTGTCCCCAGGGGGCCCTACAATGAGCAGTTCTTC.

With respect to this clone: Compared with germline, one end of the junction differs, possibly owing to a read error. The rearrangement joins TRBV9 to TRBJ2-5; tentative D call: TRBD2 (6 bases). The V gene's germline CDR1 is SGDLS and CDR2 YYNGEE. The CDR3 spans 15 residues. The CDR3 sequence is CASSVDGGSPLETDF. CDR3 sequence (DNA): TGTGCCAGCAGCGTAGATGGGGGGAGCCCCCTAGAAACAGACTTC. Together with reference TRBV9 and TRBJ2-5, the CDR3 gives the full variable domain: DSGVTQTPKHLITATGQRVTLRCSPRSGDLSVYWYQQSLDQGLQFLIQYYNGEERAKGNILERFSAQQFPDLHSELNLSSLELGDSALYFCASSVDGGSPLETDFGPGTRLLVL.

This chain links TRBV5-1 with TRBJ1-3; D is unclear. CDR3 length equals 15 residues. The germline CDR1 and CDR2 sequences are SGHRS and YFSETQ. The ends were cut back, 2 bases at V and 0 bases at J, with 9 bases in the middle. The DNA of the CDR3 is TGCGCCAGCAGCTTAAGACCGAGCTCTGGAAACACCATATATTTT. Protein sequence: CASSLRPSSGNTIYF.

J is TRBJ2-3 and V is TRBV27; D not certain. Trimming cost V 5 bases and J 2 bases, with 23 bases left between them. Germline values: CDR1 MNHEY, CDR2 SMNVEV (reference sequence). The CDR3 is 18 residues long. DNA of the CDR3: TGTGCCAGCAGTCCAACCTTTTGGGCATTTACATCCACAGATACGCAGTATTTT. It encodes CASSPTFWAFTSTDTQYF.

The chain employs TRBV11-3 and TRBJ2-5; no reliable D call. V was shortened by 1 base and J by 0 bases, with 3 bases between the two germline ends. The CDR3 loop spans 13 amino acids. The V gene's germline CDR1 is SGHNT and CDR2 YENEEA. The CDR3 sequence: CASSLGHQETQYF. As DNA, the CDR3 is TGTGCCAGCAGCTTAGGGCACCAAGAGACCCAGTACTTC. Full variable domain (missing parts from reference TRBV11-3 and TRBJ2-5): EAGVVQSPRYKIIEKKQPVAFWCNPISGHNTLYWYLQNLGQGPELLIRYENEEAVDDSQLPKDRFSAERLKGVDSTLKIQPAELGDSAVYLCASSLGHQETQYFGPGTRLLVL.

V and J are TRBV18 and TRBJ2-2; no clear D. V was trimmed by 6 bases and J by 4 bases, leaving 12 bases between them. This CDR3 region has 14 residues. Germline V CDR1 and CDR2: KGHSH, LQKENI. The CDR3 loop is CASSPDIATGELFF. In DNA form, the CDR3 reads TGTGCCAGCTCTCCCGACATAGCCACCGGGGAGCTGTTTTTT.

J is TRBJ2-3 and V is TRBV2, with 12 bases that match TRBD2. Looked up from germline, CDR1 is SNHLY and CDR2 is FYNNEI. Trimming cost V 3 bases and J 3 bases; bases outside gene matches: 4. The CDR3 has 16 residues. The CDR3: CASSEVLAGGTDTQYF. The DNA for the CDR3 is TGTGCCAGCAGTGAGGTTCTAGCGGGGGGGACAGATACGCAGTATTTT.

The chain combines TRBV5-6 with TRBJ2-4; tentative D call: TRBD2 (5 bases). CDR3 length equals 15 residues. With 2 bases removed from V and 4 bases from J, the gap between germline ends came to 13 bases. Germline V CDR1 and CDR2: SGHDT, YYEEEE. The CDR3 region is CASSFLGDPKNIQYF. CDR3 in DNA: TGTGCCAGCAGCTTTCTCGGGGATCCAAAAAACATTCAGTACTTC.

The CDR3 region is CSVQLAGGRIQETQYF. CDR3 DNA sequence: TGCAGCGTCCAACTAGCGGGGGGGCGTATCCAAGAGACCCAGTACTTC. The chain employs TRBV29-1 and TRBJ2-5; TRBD2 matches at 13 bases. Germline CDR1 SQVTM, CDR2 ANQGSEA. The CDR3 extends over 16 amino acids. After removal of 6 bases from V and 1 base from J, the junction contained 8 bases not matched to a gene.

The J gene is TRBJ2-2, the V gene TRBV30; a weak D match, TRBD1 (6 bases). Per the germline V gene, CDR1 is GTSNPN and CDR2 is SVGIG (reference sequence). The CDR3 is made up of 17 amino acids. Trimming pared 1 base from V and 4 bases from J, leaving 19 bases between. The CDR3 protein is CAWSAPWQGRSTGELFF. The CDR3, as DNA: TGTGCCTGGAGTGCCCCCTGGCAGGGGCGAAGCACCGGGGAGCTGTTTTTT.

This clone was counted a single time. The chain joins TRBV6-4 to TRBJ1-1, with a possible D match to TRBD1 (5 bases). The length of the CDR3 is 13 residues. Trimming cost V 6 bases and J 8 bases, with 16 bases left between them. The V gene's germline CDR1 is MRHNA and CDR2 SNTAGT. The CDR3 DNA sequence: TGTGCCAGCAGGCATCAGGGAGGAGCCGAAGCTTTCTTT. It codes for CASRHQGGAEAFF.

The chain employs TRBV9 and TRBJ2-1, with TRBD2 matching over 8 bases. Trimming took 5 bases from V and 7 from J; bases not matched to a gene: 5. The CDR3 has 13 residues. Germline CDR1 and CDR2: SGDLS and YYNGEE. The CDR3 nucleotides read TGTGCCAGCAGACGGGGCGGGGGGAATGAGCAGTTCTTC. Residues: CASRRGGGNEQFF.

This chain connects TRBV27 to TRBJ2-3; the D gene is possibly TRBD2 (6 bases). Looked up from germline, CDR1 is MNHEY and CDR2 is SMNVEV (reference sequence). This CDR3 spans 15 amino acids. Trimming left V 8 bases short and J 0 bases short, with 15 bases between. CDR3 nucleotide sequence: TGTGCCAGCCGAATTTATAGCGGCAGCACAGATACGCAGTATTTT. It specifies CASRIYSGSTDTQYF.

The chain couples TRBV11-1 to TRBJ2-5; 11 positions match TRBD1. V lost 2 bases and J lost 6; bases outside the gene matches: 5. This CDR3 is 15 amino acids long. Germline lookup yields CDR1 SGHAT and CDR2 FQDESV (reference sequence). For the CDR3, the DNA is TGTGCCAGCAGCTTACGGACAGGGGGCCGAAAGACCCAGTACTTC. It translates to CASSLRTGGRKTQYF. Based on the CDR3 plus reference TRBV11-1 and TRBJ2-5, the full variable domain is EAEVAQSPRYKITEKSQAVAFWCDPISGHATLYWYRQILGQGPELLVQFQDESVVDDSQLPKDRFSAERLKGVDSTLKIQPAELGDSAMYLCASSLRTGGRKTQYFGPGTRLLVL.

The V call is TRBV19, the J call TRBJ1-2, with D possibly matching TRBD1 (6 bases). There are 13 residues in the CDR3. Germline V gene lookup returns CDR1 LNHDA and CDR2 SQIVND (reference sequence). The germline V and J ends were trimmed by 5 bases and 2 bases, with 9 bases remaining between them. This CDR3 reads CASSGQGNYGYTF. The CDR3, as DNA: TGTGCCAGTAGTGGGCAGGGGAACTATGGCTACACCTTC. The variable domain in full, completed from reference TRBV19 and TRBJ1-2, reads DGGITQSPKYLFRKEGQNVTLSCEQNLNHDAMYWYRQDPGQGLRLIYYSQIVNDFQKGDIAEGYSVSREKKESFPLTVTSAQKNPTAFYLCASSGQGNYGYTFGSGTRLTVV.

The CDR3 sequence is CASSLSGAGYEQYF. The CDR3 coding sequence is TGCGCCAGCAGCTTGTCCGGGGCCGGGTACGAGCAGTACTTC. This chain uses TRBV5-1 with TRBJ2-7; the D call may be TRBD1 or TRBD2 (5 bases each). V was pared by 1 base and J by 4 bases, with 12 bases between. The CDR3 sequence is 14 residues long. Germline lookup yields CDR1 SGHRS and CDR2 YFSETQ.

The rearrangement uses TRBV10-2 and TRBJ2-7, with TRBD1 matching over 8 bases. CDR1 and CDR2 (germline): WSHSY, SAAADI. CDR3 length: 14 residues. The junction had 6 bases not matched to a gene; V was cut back by 6 bases and J by 2 bases. The CDR3 is CASRPRQGTYEQYF. The CDR3 nucleotides read TGCGCCAGCAGGCCCAGACAGGGGACCTACGAGCAGTACTTC.

The chain joins TRBV11-2 to TRBJ1-6; D gene uncertain. The ends were cut back, 1 base at V and 7 bases at J, with 8 bases in the middle. Germline loops: CDR1 SGHAT, CDR2 FQNNGV. The CDR3 runs 14 residues. The CDR3 DNA reads as TGTGCCAGCAGCTTAGGAAAATCGAATTCACCCCTCCACTTT. This encodes CASSLGKSNSPLHF.

The rearrangement uses TRBV4-1 and TRBJ2-2, with a tentative D call TRBD1 (6 bases). CDR3 size: 16 residues. With 4 bases removed from V and 2 bases from J, the gap between germline ends came to 14 bases. Germline V gene sequence: CDR1 MGHRA, CDR2 YSYEKL. The CDR3 is CASSPFDRINTGELFF. CDR3 DNA: TGCGCCAGCAGCCCTTTTGACAGGATTAACACCGGGGAGCTGTTTTTT.

The CDR3 is CASSPRDPLYNEQFF. CDR3 sequence (DNA): TGTGCCAGCAGTCCCCGGGACCCCCTGTACAATGAGCAGTTCTTC. The chain uses TRBV6-5 and TRBJ2-1, with D possibly being TRBD1 or TRBD2 (5 bases each). The CDR3 is 15 amino acids. With 5 bases removed from V and 4 bases from J, the gap between germline ends came to 15 bases. Germline-derived CDR1 and CDR2 are MNHEY and SVGAGI.

The genes are TRBV29-1 and TRBJ1-1, with D possibly being TRBD1 (6 bases). Trimming cost V 3 bases and J 0 bases, with 17 bases left between them. The CDR3 is 16 residues long. CDR1 SQVTM and CDR2 ANQGSEA come from the germline V gene. CDR3 in amino acids: CSVDLQGRGMNTEAFF. The CDR3 DNA sequence: TGCAGCGTTGATTTACAGGGTAGGGGGATGAACACTGAAGCTTTCTTT.

The chain couples TRBV4-1 to TRBJ2-1, with D possibly being TRBD2 (5 bases). This CDR3 has 14 amino acids. Germline V gene sequence: CDR1 MGHRA, CDR2 YSYEKL. Trimming took 1 base from V and 4 from J, leaving 8 bases between them. The CDR3 nucleotides are TGCGCCAGCAGCCAAGGGTCGGGGTACAATGAGCAGTTCTTC. It specifies CASSQGSGYNEQFF.

The CDR3 DNA follows: TGTGCTAGCGTATTCGATACTGAAGCTTTCTTT. This codes for CASVFDTEAFF. The rearrangement uses TRBV12-5 and TRBJ1-1; D remains ambiguous. The germline CDR1 and CDR2 sequences are LGHNT and FRNRAP. CDR3 length equals 11 residues. V lost 9 bases to trimming and J lost 5 bases, with 10 bases between them. Full variable domain (outside the CDR3, taken from reference TRBV12-5 and TRBJ1-1): DARVTQTPRHKVTEMGQEVTMRCQPILGHNTVFWYRQTMMQGLELLAYFRNRAPLDDSGMPKDRFSAEMPDATLATLKIQPSEPRDSAVYFCASVFDTEAFFGQGTRLTVV.

The chain joins TRBV7-2 to TRBJ2-6; weak D call: TRBD1 (5 bases). The CDR3 loop spans 19 amino acids. V was trimmed by 5 bases and J by 4 bases, leaving 24 bases between them. Germline loops: CDR1 SGHTA, CDR2 FQGNSA. CDR3 coding DNA: TGTGCCAGCAGCACGCATCGGGCGCTCACTGCAGGGGGGGCCAACGTCCTGACTTTC. It specifies CASSTHRALTAGGANVLTF.

V is TRBV4-3 and J is TRBJ1-6, with D possibly being TRBD1 (5 bases). Trimming left V 0 bases short and J 9 bases short, with 12 bases between. CDR3 length: 15 residues. From germline, CDR1 is LGHNA and CDR2 YSLEER. The CDR3: CASSQDQGSGSPLHF. The CDR3 bases are TGCGCCAGCAGCCAAGATCAGGGTTCAGGTTCACCCCTCCACTTT.